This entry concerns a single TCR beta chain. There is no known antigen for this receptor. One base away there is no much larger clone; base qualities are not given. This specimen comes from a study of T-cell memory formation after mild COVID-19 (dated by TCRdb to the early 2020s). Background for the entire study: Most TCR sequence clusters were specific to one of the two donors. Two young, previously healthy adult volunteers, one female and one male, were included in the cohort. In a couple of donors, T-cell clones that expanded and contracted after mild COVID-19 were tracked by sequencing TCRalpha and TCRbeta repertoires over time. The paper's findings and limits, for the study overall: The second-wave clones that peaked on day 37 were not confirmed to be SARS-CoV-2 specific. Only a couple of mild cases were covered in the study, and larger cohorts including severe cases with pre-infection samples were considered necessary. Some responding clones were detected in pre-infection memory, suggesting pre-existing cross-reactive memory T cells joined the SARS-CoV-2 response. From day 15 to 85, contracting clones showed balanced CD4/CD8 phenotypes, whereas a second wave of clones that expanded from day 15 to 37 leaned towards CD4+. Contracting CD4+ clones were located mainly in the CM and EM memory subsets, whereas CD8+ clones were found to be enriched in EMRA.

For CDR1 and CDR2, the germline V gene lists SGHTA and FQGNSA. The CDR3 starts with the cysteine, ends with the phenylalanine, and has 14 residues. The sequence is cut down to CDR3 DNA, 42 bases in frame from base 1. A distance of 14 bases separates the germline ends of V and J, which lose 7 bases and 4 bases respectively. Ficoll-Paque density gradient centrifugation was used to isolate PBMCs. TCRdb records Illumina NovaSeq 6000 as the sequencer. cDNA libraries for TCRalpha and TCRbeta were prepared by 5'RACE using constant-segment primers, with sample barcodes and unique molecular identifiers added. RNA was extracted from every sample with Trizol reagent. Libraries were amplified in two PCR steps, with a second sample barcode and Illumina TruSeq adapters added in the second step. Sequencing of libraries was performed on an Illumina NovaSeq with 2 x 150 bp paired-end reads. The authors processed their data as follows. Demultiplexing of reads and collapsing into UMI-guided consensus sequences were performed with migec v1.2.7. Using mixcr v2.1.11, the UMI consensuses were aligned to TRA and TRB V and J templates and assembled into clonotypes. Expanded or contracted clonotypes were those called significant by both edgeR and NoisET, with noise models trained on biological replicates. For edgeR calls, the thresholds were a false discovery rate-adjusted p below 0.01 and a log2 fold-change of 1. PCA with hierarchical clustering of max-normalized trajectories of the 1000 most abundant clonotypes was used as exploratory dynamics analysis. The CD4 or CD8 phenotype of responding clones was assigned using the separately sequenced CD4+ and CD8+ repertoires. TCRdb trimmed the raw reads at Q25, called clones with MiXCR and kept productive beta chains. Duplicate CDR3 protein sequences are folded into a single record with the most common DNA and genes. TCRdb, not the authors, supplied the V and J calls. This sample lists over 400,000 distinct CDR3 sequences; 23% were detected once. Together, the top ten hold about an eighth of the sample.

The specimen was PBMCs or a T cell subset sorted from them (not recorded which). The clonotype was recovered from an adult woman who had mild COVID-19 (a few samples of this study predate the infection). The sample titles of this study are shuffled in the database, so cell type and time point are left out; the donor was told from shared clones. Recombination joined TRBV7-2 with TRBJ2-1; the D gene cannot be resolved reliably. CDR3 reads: CASNPKVGYNEQFF. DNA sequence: TGTGCCAGCAACCCGAAGGTCGGTTACAATGAGCAGTTCTTC.